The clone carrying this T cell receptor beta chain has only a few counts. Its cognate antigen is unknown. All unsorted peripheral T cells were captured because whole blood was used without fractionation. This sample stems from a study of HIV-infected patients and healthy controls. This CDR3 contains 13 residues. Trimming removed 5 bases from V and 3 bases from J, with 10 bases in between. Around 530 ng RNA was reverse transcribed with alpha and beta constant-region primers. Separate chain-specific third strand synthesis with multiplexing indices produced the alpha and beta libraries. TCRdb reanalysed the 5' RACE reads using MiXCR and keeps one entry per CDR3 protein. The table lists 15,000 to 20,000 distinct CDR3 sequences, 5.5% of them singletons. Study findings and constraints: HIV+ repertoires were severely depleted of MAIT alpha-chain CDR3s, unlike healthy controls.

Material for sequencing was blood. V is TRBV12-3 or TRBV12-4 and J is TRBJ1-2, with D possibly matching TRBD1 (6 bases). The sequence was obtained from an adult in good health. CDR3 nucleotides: TGTGCCAGCAGTCCCCAGGGGTACTATGGCTACACCTTC. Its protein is CASSPQGYYGYTF.